The rows below give T cell receptor beta chains drawn from one sample of a study of human T cells and chemical hapten exposure. TCRdb re-derived calls from the RACE reads in MiXCR, one entry per CDR3 protein. This table holds 65,000 to 95,000 distinct CDR3 sequences, approximately 6.6% found once. The input for sequencing was whole blood, taken in connection with sensitization to the hapten diphenylcyclopropenone (DPC). These receptor sequences come from a woman in her twenties or thirties with alopecia areata. Some clones in this sample may be carry-over from other donors' samples. Each CDR3 is given without its conserved first and last residue. The D gene is left open where the match is weak.

CDR3 protein	D gene	V gene	J gene
ASTDVMGTEAF	NA	TRBV7-2	TRBJ1-1
ASYNSGGSGNTIY	NA	TRBV5-6	TRBJ1-3
AWSGQGGTEAF	TRBD1	TRBV30	TRBJ1-1
ASREDVGNSPLH	NA	TRBV2	TRBJ1-6
ASSTGTPRSYEQY	NA	TRBV3-1	TRBJ2-7
ASSAHRLAGYEQF	TRBD2	TRBV9	TRBJ2-1
SARDGQGSYNEQF	TRBD1	TRBV20-1	TRBJ2-1
ASSHVARGRGTDTQY	NA	TRBV4-1	TRBJ2-3
SARDGGGGSTEAF	NA	TRBV20-1	TRBJ1-1
ASSQALLTDTQY	NA	TRBV3-1	TRBJ2-3
ASSERQTTGSNQPQH	NA	TRBV2	TRBJ1-5
ASSPEGSFGEQY	NA	TRBV18	TRBJ2-7
AISEARGPNEQF	NA	TRBV10-3	TRBJ2-1
ASSPWTGEETQY	TRBD1	TRBV18	TRBJ2-5
ASSGTGGSTDTQY	TRBD2	TRBV2	TRBJ2-3
ASSKNEKLF	NA	TRBV18	TRBJ1-4
SARAKVEADTEAF	NA	TRBV20-1	TRBJ1-1
ASSMSLNTEAF	NA	TRBV19	TRBJ1-1
ASSYSGLNFEAF	NA	TRBV6-5	TRBJ1-1
ASSQAPQGQAGNTIY	NA	TRBV3-1	TRBJ1-3
SVVGTALEQY	NA	TRBV29-1	TRBJ2-7
ASNPEGLGKAF	NA	TRBV13	TRBJ1-1
ASSFIQQGDTEAF	TRBD1	TRBV7-9	TRBJ1-1
ASSPLARQDHMNTEAF	NA	TRBV18	TRBJ1-1
ASSPGVFDSGYT	NA	TRBV7-6	TRBJ1-2
ASSLAKENRGMALNGYT	TRBD1	TRBV7-2	TRBJ1-2